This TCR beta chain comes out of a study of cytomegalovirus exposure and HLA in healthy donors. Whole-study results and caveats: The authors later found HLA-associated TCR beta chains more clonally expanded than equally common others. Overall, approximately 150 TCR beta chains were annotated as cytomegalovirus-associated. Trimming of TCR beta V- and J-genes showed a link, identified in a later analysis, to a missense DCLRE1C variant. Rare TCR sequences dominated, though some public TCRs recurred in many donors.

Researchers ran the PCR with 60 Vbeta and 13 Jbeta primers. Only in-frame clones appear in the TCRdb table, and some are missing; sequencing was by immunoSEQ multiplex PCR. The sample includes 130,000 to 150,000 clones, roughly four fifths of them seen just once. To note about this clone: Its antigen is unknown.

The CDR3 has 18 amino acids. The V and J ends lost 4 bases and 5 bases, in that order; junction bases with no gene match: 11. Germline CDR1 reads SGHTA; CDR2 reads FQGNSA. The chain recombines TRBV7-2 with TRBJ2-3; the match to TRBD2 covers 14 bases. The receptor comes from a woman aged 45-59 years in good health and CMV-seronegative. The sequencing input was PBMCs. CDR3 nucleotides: TGTGCCAGCAGCTCCTCGGGACTAGCGGGGGTTACCGGAGATACGCAGTATTTT. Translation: CASSSSGLAGVTGDTQYF.